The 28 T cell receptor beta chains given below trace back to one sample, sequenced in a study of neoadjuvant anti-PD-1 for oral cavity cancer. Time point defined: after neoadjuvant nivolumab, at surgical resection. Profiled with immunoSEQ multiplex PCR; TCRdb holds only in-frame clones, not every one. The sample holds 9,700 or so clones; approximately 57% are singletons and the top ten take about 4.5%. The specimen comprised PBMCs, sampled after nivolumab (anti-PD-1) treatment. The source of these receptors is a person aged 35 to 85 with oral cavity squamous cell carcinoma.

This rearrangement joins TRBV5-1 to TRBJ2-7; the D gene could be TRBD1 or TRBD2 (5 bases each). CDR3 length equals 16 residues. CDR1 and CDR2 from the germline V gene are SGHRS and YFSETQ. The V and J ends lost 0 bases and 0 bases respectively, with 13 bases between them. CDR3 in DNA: TGCGCCAGCAGCTTGGCCCTCGGGACGGGCTCCTACGAGCAGTACTTC. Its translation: CASSLALGTGSYEQYF.

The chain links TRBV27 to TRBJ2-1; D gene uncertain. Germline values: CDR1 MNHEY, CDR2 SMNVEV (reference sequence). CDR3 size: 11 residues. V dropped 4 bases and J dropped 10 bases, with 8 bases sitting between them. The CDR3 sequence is CASSSLGEQFF. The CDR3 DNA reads TGTGCCAGCAGTTCGTTAGGGGAGCAGTTCTTC.

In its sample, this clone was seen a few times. The CDR3 region has the DNA TGTGCCAGCAGGAGGGGGATGAACACTGAAGCTTTCTTT. Its translation: CASRRGMNTEAFF. This chain uses TRBV6-1 with TRBJ1-1, with D possibly TRBD1 on 6 matching bases. The ends were cut back, 6 bases at V and 0 bases at J, with 8 bases in the middle. The CDR3 contains 13 residues. From germline, CDR1 is MNHNS and CDR2 SASEGT.

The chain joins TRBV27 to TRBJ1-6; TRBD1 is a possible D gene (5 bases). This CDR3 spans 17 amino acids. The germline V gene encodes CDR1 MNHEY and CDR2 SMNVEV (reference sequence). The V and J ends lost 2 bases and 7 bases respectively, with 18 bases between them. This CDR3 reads CASSLEVRAGQNSPLHF. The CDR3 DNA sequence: TGTGCCAGCAGTTTAGAGGTCAGGGCAGGGCAAAATTCACCCCTCCACTTT.

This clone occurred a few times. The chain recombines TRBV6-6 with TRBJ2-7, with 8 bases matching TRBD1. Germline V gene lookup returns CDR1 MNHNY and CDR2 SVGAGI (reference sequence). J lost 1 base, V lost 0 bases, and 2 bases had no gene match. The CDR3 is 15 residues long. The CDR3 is CASSYSGTGSYEQYF. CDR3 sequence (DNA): TGTGCCAGCAGTTACTCCGGGACAGGTTCCTACGAGCAGTACTTC.

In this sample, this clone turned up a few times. This CDR3 is CASSLSPSRIGELFF. The DNA of the CDR3 is TGTGCCAGCAGTTTATCCCCTAGCAGGATCGGGGAGCTGTTTTTT. The gene calls are TRBV27 and TRBJ2-2; the D gene is possibly TRBD2 (5 bases). Germline CDR1 MNHEY, CDR2 SMNVEV (reference sequence). The CDR3 runs to 15 residues. The germline V and J ends were trimmed by 0 bases and 7 bases, with 12 bases remaining between them.

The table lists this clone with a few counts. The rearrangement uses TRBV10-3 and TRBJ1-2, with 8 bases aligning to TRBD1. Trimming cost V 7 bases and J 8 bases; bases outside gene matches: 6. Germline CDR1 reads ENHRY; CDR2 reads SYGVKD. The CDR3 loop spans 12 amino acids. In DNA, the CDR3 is TGTGCCATCAAGGACAGGGATTACGGCTACACCTTC. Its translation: CAIKDRDYGYTF.

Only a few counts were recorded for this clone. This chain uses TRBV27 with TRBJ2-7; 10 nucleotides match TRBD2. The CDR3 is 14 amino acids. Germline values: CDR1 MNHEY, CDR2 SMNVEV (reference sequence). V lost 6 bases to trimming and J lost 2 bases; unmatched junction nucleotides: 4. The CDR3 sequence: CASRRTSGTYEQYF. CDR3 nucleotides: TGTGCCAGCAGGCGGACTAGCGGAACCTACGAGCAGTACTTC.

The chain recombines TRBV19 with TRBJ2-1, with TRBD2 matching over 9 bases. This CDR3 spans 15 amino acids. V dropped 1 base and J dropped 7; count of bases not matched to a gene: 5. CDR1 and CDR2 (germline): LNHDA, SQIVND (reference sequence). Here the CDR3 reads CASSIASGVGNEQFF. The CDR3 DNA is TGTGCCAGTAGTATAGCTAGCGGGGTGGGGAATGAGCAGTTCTTC. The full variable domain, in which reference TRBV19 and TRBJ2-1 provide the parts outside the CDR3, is DGGITQSPKYLFRKEGQNVTLSCEQNLNHDAMYWYRQDPGQGLRLIYYSQIVNDFQKGDIAEGYSVSREKKESFPLTVTSAQKNPTAFYLCASSIASGVGNEQFFGPGTRLTVL.

The CDR3 here is CASAFGTRGEQYF. CDR3 DNA: TGTGCCAGCGCCTTCGGGACCCGAGGCGAGCAGTACTTC. The J gene is TRBJ2-7, the V gene TRBV7-2; D is perhaps TRBD1 or TRBD2 (5 bases each). Germline V gives CDR1 SGHTA, CDR2 FQGNSA. This CDR3 has 13 residues. Trimming removed 8 bases at V and 6 bases at J, with 17 bases between.

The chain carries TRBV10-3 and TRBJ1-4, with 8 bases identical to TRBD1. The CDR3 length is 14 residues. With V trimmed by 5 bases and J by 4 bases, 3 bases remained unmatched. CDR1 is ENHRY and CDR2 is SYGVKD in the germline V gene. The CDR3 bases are TGTGCCATCAGTAAGGGACAGGTTAATGAAAAACTGTTTTTT. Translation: CAISKGQVNEKLFF.

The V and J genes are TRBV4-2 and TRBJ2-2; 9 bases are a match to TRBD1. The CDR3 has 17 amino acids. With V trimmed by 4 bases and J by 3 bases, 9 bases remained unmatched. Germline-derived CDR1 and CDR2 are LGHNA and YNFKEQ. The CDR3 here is CASSLGTGTSYTGELFF. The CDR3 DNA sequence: TGTGCCAGCAGCCTAGGGACAGGGACATCATACACCGGGGAGCTGTTTTTT.

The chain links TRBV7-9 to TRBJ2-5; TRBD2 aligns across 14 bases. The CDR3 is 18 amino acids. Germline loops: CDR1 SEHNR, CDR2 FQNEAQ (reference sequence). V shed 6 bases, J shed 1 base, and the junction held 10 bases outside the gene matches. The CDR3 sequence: CASRRTGTSGRAQETQYF. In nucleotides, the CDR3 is TGTGCCAGCAGGCGTACCGGGACTAGCGGGAGAGCCCAAGAGACCCAGTACTTC.

The CDR3 DNA reads TGCGCCAGCAGCTTGGTTGGGGGGCTGGGCGAGCAGTACTTC. Its translation is CASSLVGGLGEQYF. The V gene is TRBV5-1, the J gene TRBJ2-7, with D tentatively TRBD1 or TRBD2 (6 bases each). The V gene lost 0 bases and the J gene lost 6 bases, with 13 bases spanning the gap. In germline, CDR1 is SGHRS, CDR2 YFSETQ. The CDR3 length is 14 residues.

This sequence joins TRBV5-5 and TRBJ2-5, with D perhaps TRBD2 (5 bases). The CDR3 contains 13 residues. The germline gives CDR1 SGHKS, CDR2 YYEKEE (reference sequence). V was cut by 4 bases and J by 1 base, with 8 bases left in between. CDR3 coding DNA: TGTGCCAGCAGCCTGGGAGCCCAAGAGACCCAGTACTTC. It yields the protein CASSLGAQETQYF.

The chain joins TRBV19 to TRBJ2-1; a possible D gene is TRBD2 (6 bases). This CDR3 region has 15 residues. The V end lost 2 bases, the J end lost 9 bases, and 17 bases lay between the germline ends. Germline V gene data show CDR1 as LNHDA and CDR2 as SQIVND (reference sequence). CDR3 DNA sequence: TGTGCCAGTAGTATAATAGGGACTTCGGAAGGTGAGCAGTTCTTC. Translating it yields CASSIIGTSEGEQFF.

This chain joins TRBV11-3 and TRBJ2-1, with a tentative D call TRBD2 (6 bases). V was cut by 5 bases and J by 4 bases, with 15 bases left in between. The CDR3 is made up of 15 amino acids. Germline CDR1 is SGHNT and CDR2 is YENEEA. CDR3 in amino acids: CASSPGGVRYNEQFF. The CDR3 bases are TGTGCCAGCAGCCCCGGGGGTGTTAGGTACAATGAGCAGTTCTTC. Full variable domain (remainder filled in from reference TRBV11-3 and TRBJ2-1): EAGVVQSPRYKIIEKKQPVAFWCNPISGHNTLYWYLQNLGQGPELLIRYENEEAVDDSQLPKDRFSAERLKGVDSTLKIQPAELGDSAVYLCASSPGGVRYNEQFFGPGTRLTVL.

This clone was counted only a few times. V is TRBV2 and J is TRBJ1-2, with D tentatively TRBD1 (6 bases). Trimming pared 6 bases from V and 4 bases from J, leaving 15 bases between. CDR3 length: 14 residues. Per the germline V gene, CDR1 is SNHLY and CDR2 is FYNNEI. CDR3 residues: CASRVQGRGYGYTF. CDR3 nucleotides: TGTGCCAGCAGGGTTCAGGGGCGAGGCTATGGCTACACCTTC.

This CDR3 reads CASSLGQGDGYTF. CDR3 DNA sequence: TGTGCCAGCAGCTTGGGACAGGGAGATGGCTACACCTTC. This sequence joins TRBV11-2 and TRBJ1-2, with TRBD1 matching 9 bases. V shed 3 bases, J shed 6 bases, and the junction held 2 bases outside the gene matches. CDR1 is SGHAT and CDR2 is FQNNGV in the germline V gene. The CDR3 extends over 13 amino acids.

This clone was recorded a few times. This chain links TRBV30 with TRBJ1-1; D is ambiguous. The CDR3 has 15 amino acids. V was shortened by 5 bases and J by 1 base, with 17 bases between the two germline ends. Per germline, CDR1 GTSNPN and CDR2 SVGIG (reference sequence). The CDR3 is CAWDLRRLANTEAFF. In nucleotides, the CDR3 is TGTGCCTGGGATCTACGGAGGTTGGCGAACACTGAAGCTTTCTTT. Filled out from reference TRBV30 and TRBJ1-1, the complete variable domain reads SQTIHQWPATLVQPVGSPLSLECTVEGTSNPNLYWYRQAAGRGLQLLFYSVGIGQISSEVPQNLSASRPQDRQFILSSKKLLLSDSGFYLCAWDLRRLANTEAFFGQGTRLTVV.

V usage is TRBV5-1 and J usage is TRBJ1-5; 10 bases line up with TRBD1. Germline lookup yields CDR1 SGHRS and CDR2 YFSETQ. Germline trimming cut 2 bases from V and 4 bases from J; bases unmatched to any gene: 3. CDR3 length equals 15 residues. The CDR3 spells CASSLRTGGNQPQHF. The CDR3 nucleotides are TGCGCCAGCAGCTTAAGGACAGGGGGAAATCAGCCCCAGCATTTT.

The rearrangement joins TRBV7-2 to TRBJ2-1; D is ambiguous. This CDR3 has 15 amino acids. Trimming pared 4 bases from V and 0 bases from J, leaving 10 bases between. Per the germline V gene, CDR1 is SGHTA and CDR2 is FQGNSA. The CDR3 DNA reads TGTGCCAGCAGCTCCGCCCTGGGCTCCTACAATGAGCAGTTCTTC. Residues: CASSSALGSYNEQFF.

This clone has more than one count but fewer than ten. The CDR3 region has the DNA TGTGCCTGGAGTGTAGCCAGGCGCGGCTACACCTTC. Amino acids: CAWSVARRGYTF. The chain has TRBV30 and TRBJ1-2; D uncertain. In germline, CDR1 is GTSNPN, CDR2 SVGIG (reference sequence). Trimming stripped 0 bases from V and 8 bases from J, with 10 bases between. The length of the CDR3 is 12 residues.

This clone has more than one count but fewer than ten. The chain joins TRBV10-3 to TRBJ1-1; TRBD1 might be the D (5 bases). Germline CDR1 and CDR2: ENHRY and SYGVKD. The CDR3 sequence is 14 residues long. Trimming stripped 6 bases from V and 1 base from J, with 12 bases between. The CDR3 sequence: CAIRRDGSNTEAFF. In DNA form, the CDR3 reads TGTGCCATCAGGAGGGACGGGTCGAACACTGAAGCTTTCTTT.

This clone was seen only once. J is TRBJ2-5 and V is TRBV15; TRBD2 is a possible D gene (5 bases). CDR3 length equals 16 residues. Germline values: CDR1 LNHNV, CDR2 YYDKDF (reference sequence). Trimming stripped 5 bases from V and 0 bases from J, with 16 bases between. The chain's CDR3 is CATSGPRYGDQETQYF. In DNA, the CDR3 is TGTGCCACCAGCGGACCAAGATACGGGGACCAAGAGACCCAGTACTTC.

The CDR3 protein is CASAGDGVNQPQHF. CDR3 nucleotides: TGTGCCAGTGCCGGGGACGGAGTCAATCAGCCCCAGCATTTT. This chain joins TRBV19 and TRBJ1-5, with D maybe TRBD1 (5 bases). Germline lookup yields CDR1 LNHDA and CDR2 SQIVND (reference sequence). The CDR3 runs 14 residues. The ends were cut back, 8 bases at V and 3 bases at J, with 14 bases in the middle.

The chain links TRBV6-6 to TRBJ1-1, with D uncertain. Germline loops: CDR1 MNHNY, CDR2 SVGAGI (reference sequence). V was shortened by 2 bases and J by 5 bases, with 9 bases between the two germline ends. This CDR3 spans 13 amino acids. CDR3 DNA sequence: TGTGCCAGCAGTTACGTCCAGAGGACTGAAGCTTTCTTT. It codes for CASSYVQRTEAFF.

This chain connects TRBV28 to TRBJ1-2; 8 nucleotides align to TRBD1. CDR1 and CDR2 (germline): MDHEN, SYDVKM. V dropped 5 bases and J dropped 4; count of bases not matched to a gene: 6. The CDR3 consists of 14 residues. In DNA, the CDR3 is TGTGCCAGCAGTCATCGACAGGGGCTCTATGGCTACACCTTC. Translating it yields CASSHRQGLYGYTF.